This TCR beta chain appears in the sequencing data of a study of PD-1 blockade in classical Hodgkin lymphoma. This sample's time point: cycle 4 day 1 (C4D1), after five to seven weeks of nivolumab. Relapse after autologous stem cell transplantation occurred in every patient, and brentuximab vedotin exposure varied. Best overall response was complete response, partial response or progressive disease in these relapsed/refractory classical Hodgkin lymphoma patients. CDR1 and CDR2 from the germline V gene are DFQATT and SNEGSKA (reference sequence). The CDR3 runs to 11 residues. V dropped 1 base and J dropped 6 bases, with 6 bases sitting between them. Produced via immunoSEQ multiplex PCR; TCRdb's table is partial and in-frame only. The sample consists of tens of thousands of clones, 90% of them appearing once. Overall study findings and caveats: Patients who initiated nivolumab within 1 year of ASCT were excluded.

A note on this clone: Its specificity is unknown.

This sample comprised peripheral blood mononuclear cells (PBMCs), obtained before the fourth cycle of nivolumab. The clonotype originates from a human donor with classical Hodgkin lymphoma. The chain links TRBV20-1 to TRBJ1-1; D is perhaps TRBD1 (5 bases). The CDR3 DNA follows: TGCAGTGCTAGAGGGGGCCCTGAAGCTTTCTTT. It translates to CSARGGPEAFF.